A single sample gave rise to the 20 T cell receptor beta chains below, sequenced in a study of blood T cell repertoires in COVID-19. Libraries were prepared by immunoSEQ multiplex PCR; TCRdb keeps only in-frame clonotypes and omits some of them. The sample gives some 96,000 clones, roughly 92% of which show up once; about 1.9% is in the top ten. Sequencing used peripheral blood. The receptor source for this set is a man in his fifties with active COVID-19.

The CDR3 DNA reads as TGTGCCAGCAGCTTGGGAAGGAGGGCTAACTATGGCTACACCTTC. Protein product: CASSLGRRANYGYTF. This rearrangement joins TRBV5-6 to TRBJ1-2, with D hard to call. Trimming removed 0 bases from V and 0 bases from J, with 9 bases in between. The CDR3 runs 15 residues. Germline CDR1 is SGHDT and CDR2 is YYEEEE.

In DNA, the CDR3 is TGTGCCAGCTCACCACCGGGACTATACACAGATACGCAGTATTTT. It yields the protein CASSPPGLYTDTQYF. The V gene is TRBV18, the J gene TRBJ2-3, with 7 bases identical to TRBD2. Trimming took 0 bases from V and 2 from J; bases not matched to a gene: 2. From germline, CDR1 is KGHSH and CDR2 LQKENI. The CDR3 covers 15 residues.

The chain couples TRBV6-5 to TRBJ1-1; no definite D call. With 5 bases removed from V and 1 base from J, the gap between germline ends came to 14 bases. The CDR3 covers 15 residues. Germline V lookup: CDR1 MNHEY, CDR2 SVGAGI. The CDR3 DNA reads TGTGCCAGCAGTAATTTATTCGGGTCGAACACTGAAGCTTTCTTT. Protein sequence: CASSNLFGSNTEAFF.

In its sample, this clone was seen a few times. The V and J genes are TRBV7-9 and TRBJ1-4; D may be TRBD1 (6 bases). V was clipped by 5 bases and J by 0 bases, with 10 bases between them. The V gene's germline CDR1 is SEHNR and CDR2 FQNEAQ (reference sequence). CDR3 length: 15 amino acids. This chain's CDR3 is CASSQGQTTNEKLFF. The CDR3 DNA follows: TGTGCCAGCAGCCAAGGACAGACAACTAATGAAAAACTGTTTTTT.

The chain carries TRBV7-8 and TRBJ1-6; 9 bases are a match to TRBD1. The CDR3 extends over 17 amino acids. Germline V gene lookup returns CDR1 SGHVS and CDR2 FQNEAQ. The trim removed 5 bases at V and 0 bases at J, leaving 5 bases unmatched. The CDR3 protein is CASSPGQGPSYNSPLHF. As DNA, the CDR3 is TGTGCCAGCAGCCCAGGACAGGGGCCCTCCTATAATTCACCCCTCCACTTT.

V and J are TRBV7-9 and TRBJ2-5; 8 nucleotides line up with TRBD2. CDR1 and CDR2 from the germline V gene are SEHNR and FQNEAQ (reference sequence). CDR3 size: 16 residues. V was clipped by 6 bases and J by 2 bases; unmatched bases: 11. CDR3 residues: CASSLILIAGQETQYF. DNA of the CDR3: TGTGCCAGCAGTTTAATCCTCATAGCGGGGCAAGAGACCCAGTACTTC. The whole variable domain, remainder taken from reference TRBV7-9 and TRBJ2-5, is DTGVSQNPRHKITKRGQNVTFRCDPISEHNRLYWYRQTLGQGPEFLTYFQNEAQLEKSRLLSDRFSAERPKGSFSTLEIQRTEQGDSAMYLCASSLILIAGQETQYFGPGTRLLVL.

The chain has TRBV2 and TRBJ2-2; a possible D gene is TRBD2 (6 bases). This CDR3 is 15 amino acids long. Germline assignment: CDR1 SNHLY and CDR2 FYNNEI. The ends were cut back, 7 bases at V and 0 bases at J, with 12 bases in the middle. CDR3 loop: CASKQQRANTGELFF. CDR3 nucleotide sequence: TGTGCCAGCAAGCAGCAGCGGGCGAACACCGGGGAGCTGTTTTTT.

This chain links TRBV19 with TRBJ2-2; TRBD2 matches at 8 bases. The CDR3 totals 15 residues. The junction had 10 bases not matched to a gene; V was cut back by 8 bases and J by 5 bases. Germline CDR1 reads LNHDA; CDR2 reads SQIVND (reference sequence). The DNA of the CDR3 is TGTGCCAGTCGTAAGGGACTAGGTAAAACCGGGGAGCTGTTTTTT. This codes for CASRKGLGKTGELFF.

The chain couples TRBV5-1 to TRBJ2-3; 7 positions agree with TRBD1. Germline trimming cut 1 base from V and 5 bases from J; bases unmatched to any gene: 4. The germline V gene has CDR1 SGHRS and CDR2 YFSETQ. This CDR3 comprises 14 residues. In DNA, the CDR3 is TGCGCCAGCAGCTTGCTGGCAGGGGGAGATACGCAGTATTTT. The encoded protein is CASSLLAGGDTQYF. Complete variable domain (other parts from reference TRBV5-1 and TRBJ2-3): KAGVTQTPRYLIKTRGQQVTLSCSPISGHRSVSWYQQTPGQGLQFLFEYFSETQRNKGNFPGRFSGRQFSNSRSEMNVSTLELGDSALYLCASSLLAGGDTQYFGPGTRLTVL.

The rearrangement joins TRBV7-8 to TRBJ2-7; 7 bases line up with TRBD2. Germline V lookup: CDR1 SGHVS, CDR2 FQNEAQ. The CDR3 covers 13 residues. The trim removed 1 base at V and 4 bases at J, leaving 1 base unmatched. CDR3 amino acids: CASSLGGGYEQYF. The CDR3, as DNA: TGTGCCAGCAGCTTAGGGGGGGGATACGAGCAGTACTTC. The complete variable domain, with remaining parts taken from reference TRBV7-8 and TRBJ2-7, reads GAGVSQSPRYKVAKRGQDVALRCDPISGHVSLFWYQQALGQGPEFLTYFQNEAQLDKSGLPSDRFFAERPEGSVSTLKIQRTQQEDSAVYLCASSLGGGYEQYFGPGTRLTVT.

J is TRBJ2-4 and V is TRBV3-1 (or the pseudogene TRBV3-2), with D perhaps matching TRBD1 (6 bases). Trimming stripped 2 bases from V and 6 bases from J, with 20 bases between. This CDR3 is 17 amino acids long. From germline, CDR1 is LGHDT and CDR2 YNNKEL (reference sequence). The CDR3 spells CASSQQRGRDIGNIQYF. For the CDR3, the DNA is TGTGCCAGCAGCCAACAAAGGGGTCGGGACATTGGAAACATTCAGTACTTC.

The chain links TRBV6-5 to TRBJ2-1; D may be TRBD1 (6 bases). The CDR3 runs to 13 residues. Looked up from germline, CDR1 is MNHEY and CDR2 is SVGAGI. With 7 bases removed from V and 9 bases from J, the gap between germline ends came to 16 bases. This CDR3 is CASTQNRVGEQFF. As DNA, the CDR3 is TGTGCCAGCACCCAGAACAGGGTCGGTGAGCAGTTCTTC.

The chain joins TRBV27 to TRBJ2-5; maybe TRBD2 (6 bases). CDR3 length: 14 amino acids. V was pared by 3 bases and J by 1 base, with 9 bases between. CDR1 and CDR2 from the germline V gene are MNHEY and SMNVEV (reference sequence). This chain's CDR3 is CASSFSGAQETQYF. The CDR3 coding sequence is TGTGCCAGCAGTTTTAGCGGAGCCCAAGAGACCCAGTACTTC.

The gene calls are TRBV7-8 and TRBJ2-1, with TRBD2 matching 13 bases. The junction had 5 bases not matched to a gene; V was cut back by 0 bases and J by 12 bases. This CDR3 has 15 amino acids. CDR1 and CDR2 (germline): SGHVS, FQNEAQ. This chain's CDR3 is CASSLAQGTSGTQFF. For the CDR3, the DNA is TGTGCCAGCAGCTTAGCGCAAGGGACTAGCGGGACGCAGTTCTTC.

The CDR3 DNA reads TGTGCCTGGAGTGTAGGGGTCTACAACACCGGGGAGCTGTTTTTT. Translated, it gives CAWSVGVYNTGELFF. J is TRBJ2-2 and V is TRBV30; D may be TRBD1 (5 bases). Germline CDR1 reads GTSNPN; CDR2 reads SVGIG (reference sequence). The V gene lost 0 bases and the J gene lost 2 bases, with 10 bases spanning the gap. The CDR3 is 15 residues long.

The chain has TRBV6-5 and TRBJ1-2, with 7 bases identical to TRBD1. This CDR3 comprises 14 residues. CDR1 MNHEY and CDR2 SVGAGI come from the germline V gene. V shed 5 bases, J shed 2 bases, and the junction held 5 bases outside the gene matches. The CDR3 here is CASSTLRGNYGYTF. CDR3 sequence (DNA): TGTGCCAGCAGTACCCTCAGGGGGAACTATGGCTACACCTTC.

The chain recombines TRBV2 with TRBJ2-7, with 7 positions matching TRBD1. This CDR3 has 12 amino acids. Germline values: CDR1 SNHLY, CDR2 FYNNEI. Germline trimming cut 5 bases from V and 7 bases from J; bases unmatched to any gene: 5. The CDR3 sequence is CASSRQGPEQYV. CDR3 DNA sequence: TGTGCCAGCAGTCGACAGGGACCAGAGCAGTACGTC.

The rearrangement uses TRBV9 and TRBJ1-2, with 8 bases matching TRBD1. Germline V gene sequence: CDR1 SGDLS, CDR2 YYNGEE. V trimming: 0 bases; J trimming: 4 bases; junction bases outside the gene matches: 2. CDR3 length: 14 amino acids. The CDR3 nucleotides are TGTGCCAGCAGCGTAGATGACAGGGGCTATGGCTACACCTTC. Its translation is CASSVDDRGYGYTF.

The gene calls are TRBV19 and TRBJ1-2, with 9 bases fitting TRBD1. The germline gives CDR1 LNHDA, CDR2 SQIVND (reference sequence). With V trimmed by 5 bases and J by 8 bases, 15 bases remained unmatched. The CDR3 consists of 16 residues. The CDR3 sequence: CASSSGQGIPPRGYTF. CDR3 in DNA: TGTGCCAGTAGTTCGGGACAGGGAATTCCCCCCAGGGGCTACACCTTC.

This rearrangement joins TRBV6-5 to TRBJ1-3; D is perhaps TRBD1 (5 bases). The CDR3 totals 14 residues. The V gene lost 0 bases and the J gene lost 5 bases, with 8 bases spanning the gap. Germline assignment: CDR1 MNHEY and CDR2 SVGAGI. The CDR3 sequence: CASSYSAGRNTIYF. CDR3 coding DNA: TGTGCCAGCAGTTACTCGGCAGGGCGAAACACCATATATTTT.